This T cell receptor beta chain was documented in a study of T-cell memory formation after mild COVID-19. General study points: For contracting clones, CD4+ ones sat mainly in CM and EM, CD8+ in EMRA. CD4/CD8 balance characterized clones contracting day 15 to 85, and CD4+ skew characterized later expanders. Pre-infection memory carried some responding clones, suggesting that cross-reactive memory joined.

The germline CDR1 and CDR2 sequences are LGHNA and YNFKEQ. This CDR3 contains 17 residues. Germline trimming cut 0 bases from V and 5 bases from J; bases unmatched to any gene: 13. A few counts support this clonotype. Its antigen remains unknown. One entry per CDR3 protein results from TCRdb running MiXCR on the 5' RACE reads. Of approximately 400,000 distinct CDR3 sequences detected, about a sixth appear once; the ten largest clones hold 20% to 25%. This TCR came from a man aged 18 to 30 who had mild COVID-19 (a few samples of this study predate the infection). Cell type and time point are not known. The V call is TRBV4-2, the J call TRBJ2-7; 7 nucleotides agree with TRBD2. The sample comprised PBMCs or a T cell subset sorted from them (not recorded which). This CDR3 is CASSQDWGGRPTDEQYF. The CDR3 DNA reads TGTGCCAGCAGCCAAGATTGGGGCGGGAGACCTACCGACGAGCAGTACTTC.